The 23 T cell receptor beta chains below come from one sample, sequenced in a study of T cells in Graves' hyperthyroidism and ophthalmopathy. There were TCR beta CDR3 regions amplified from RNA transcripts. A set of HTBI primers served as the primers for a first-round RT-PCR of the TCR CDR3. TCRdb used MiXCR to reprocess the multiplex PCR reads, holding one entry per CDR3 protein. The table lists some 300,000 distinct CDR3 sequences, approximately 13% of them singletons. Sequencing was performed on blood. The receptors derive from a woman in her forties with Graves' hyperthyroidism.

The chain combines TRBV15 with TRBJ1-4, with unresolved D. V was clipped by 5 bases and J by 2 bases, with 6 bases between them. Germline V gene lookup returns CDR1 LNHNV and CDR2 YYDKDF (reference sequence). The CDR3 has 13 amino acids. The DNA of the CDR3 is TGTGCCACCAGCGGGCGGACTAATGAAAAACTGTTTTTT. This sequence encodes CATSGRTNEKLFF.

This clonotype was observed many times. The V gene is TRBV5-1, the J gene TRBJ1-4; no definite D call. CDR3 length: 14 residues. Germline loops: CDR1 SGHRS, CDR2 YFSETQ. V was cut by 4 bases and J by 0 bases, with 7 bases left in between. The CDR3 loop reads CASSDPTTNEKLFF. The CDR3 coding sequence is TGCGCCAGCAGCGATCCGACAACTAATGAAAAACTGTTTTTT.

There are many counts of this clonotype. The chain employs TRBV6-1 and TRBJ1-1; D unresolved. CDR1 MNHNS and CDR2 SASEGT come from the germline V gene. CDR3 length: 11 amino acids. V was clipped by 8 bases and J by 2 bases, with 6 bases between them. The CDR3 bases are TGTGCCAGCGCGCATAACACTGAAGCTTTCTTT. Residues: CASAHNTEAFF.

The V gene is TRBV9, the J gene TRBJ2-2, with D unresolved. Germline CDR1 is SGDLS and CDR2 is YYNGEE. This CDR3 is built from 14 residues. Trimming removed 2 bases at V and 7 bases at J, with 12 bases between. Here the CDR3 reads CASSVGSPVGELFF. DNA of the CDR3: TGTGCCAGCAGCGTCGGGTCGCCGGTCGGGGAGCTGTTTTTT.

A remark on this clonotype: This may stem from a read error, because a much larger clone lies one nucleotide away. CDR3 sequence reads: CASSLFRSSCNEQFF. The CDR3 nucleotides read TGTGCCAGCAGTCTTTTCCGGAGCTCCTGCAATGAGCAGTTCTTC. V usage is TRBV2 and J usage is TRBJ2-1; no reliable D call. This CDR3 has 15 amino acids. CDR1 and CDR2 from the germline V gene are SNHLY and FYNNEI. Full variable domain (outside the CDR3, taken from reference TRBV2 and TRBJ2-1): EPEVTQTPSHQVTQMGQEVILRCVPISNHLYFYWYRQILGQKVEFLVSFYNNEISEKSEIFDDQFSVERPDGSNFTLKIRSTKLEDSAMYFCASSLFRSSCNEQFFGPGTRLTVL.

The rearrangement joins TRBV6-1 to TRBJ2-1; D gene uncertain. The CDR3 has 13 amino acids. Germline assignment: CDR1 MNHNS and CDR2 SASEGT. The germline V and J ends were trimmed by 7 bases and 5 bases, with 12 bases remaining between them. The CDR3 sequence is CASIRPVNNEQFF. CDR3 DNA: TGTGCCAGCATCCGACCCGTAAACAATGAGCAGTTCTTC.

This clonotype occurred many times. CDR3 nucleotides: TGTGCCAGTAGTCCTAGCGGGGATTACTACGAGCAGTACTTC. Translating it yields CASSPSGDYYEQYF. This rearrangement joins TRBV6-1 to TRBJ2-7; TRBD2 aligns across 9 bases. Trimming cost V 9 bases and J 3 bases; bases outside gene matches: 9. The CDR3 is made up of 14 amino acids. Per the germline V gene, CDR1 is MNHNS and CDR2 is SASEGT.

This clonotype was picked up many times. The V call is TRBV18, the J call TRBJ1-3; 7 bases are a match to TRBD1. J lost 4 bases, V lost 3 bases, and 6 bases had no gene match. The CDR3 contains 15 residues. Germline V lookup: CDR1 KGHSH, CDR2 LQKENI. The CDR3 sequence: CASSPEGAFGNTIYF. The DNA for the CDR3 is TGTGCCAGCTCACCGGAGGGGGCGTTCGGAAACACCATATATTTT.

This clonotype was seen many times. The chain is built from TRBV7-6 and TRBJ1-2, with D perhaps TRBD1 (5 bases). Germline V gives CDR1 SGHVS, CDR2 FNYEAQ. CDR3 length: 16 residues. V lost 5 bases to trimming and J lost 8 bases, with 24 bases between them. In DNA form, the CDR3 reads TGTGCCAGCAGCCCCTCGCCACGGGGCCGTTGGGACGGCTACACCTTC. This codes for CASSPSPRGRWDGYTF.

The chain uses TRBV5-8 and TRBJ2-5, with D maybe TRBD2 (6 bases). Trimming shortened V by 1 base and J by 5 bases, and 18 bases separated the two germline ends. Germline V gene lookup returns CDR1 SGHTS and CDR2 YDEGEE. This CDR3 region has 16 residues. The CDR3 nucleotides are TGTGCCAGCAGCTTGTCCTCTAGCGTACCAGGGGAGACCCAGTACTTC. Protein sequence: CASSLSSSVPGETQYF.

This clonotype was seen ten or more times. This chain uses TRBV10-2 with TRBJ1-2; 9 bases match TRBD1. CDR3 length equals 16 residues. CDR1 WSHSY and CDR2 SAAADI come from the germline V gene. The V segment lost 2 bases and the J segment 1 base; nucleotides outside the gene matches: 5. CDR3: CASSEGTGTRNYGYTF. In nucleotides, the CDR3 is TGCGCCAGCAGTGAGGGGACAGGGACCCGTAACTATGGCTACACCTTC.

The CDR3 sequence is CASSFRESYEQYF. DNA of the CDR3: TGTGCCAGCAGCTTTAGGGAGTCCTACGAGCAGTACTTC. This chain joins TRBV13 and TRBJ2-7, with D tentatively TRBD2 (5 bases). The CDR3 runs to 13 residues. With 3 bases removed from V and 1 base from J, the gap between germline ends came to 7 bases. CDR1 is PRHDT and CDR2 is FYEKMQ in the germline V gene (reference sequence).

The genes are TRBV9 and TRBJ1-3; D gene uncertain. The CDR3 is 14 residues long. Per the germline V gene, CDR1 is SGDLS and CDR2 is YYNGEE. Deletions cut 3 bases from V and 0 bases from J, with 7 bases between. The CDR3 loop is CASSGIVSGNTIYF. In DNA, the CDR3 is TGTGCCAGCAGCGGGATCGTCTCTGGAAACACCATATATTTT.

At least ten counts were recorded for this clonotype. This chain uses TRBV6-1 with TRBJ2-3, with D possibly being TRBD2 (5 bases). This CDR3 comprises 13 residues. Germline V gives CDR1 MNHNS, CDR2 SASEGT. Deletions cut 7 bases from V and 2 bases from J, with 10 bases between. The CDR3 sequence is CASKYGNTDTQYF. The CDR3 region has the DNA TGTGCCAGCAAATACGGGAACACAGATACGCAGTATTTT.

This CDR3 is CASSLAGGANYEQYV. The CDR3 DNA sequence: TGTGCCAGCAGCTTAGCGGGGGGGGCCAACTACGAGCAGTACGTC. The chain joins TRBV7-2 to TRBJ2-7; a weak D match, TRBD2 (7 bases). Between the trimmed V and J ends, which lost 0 bases and 3 bases, there was a span of 12 bases. The CDR3 consists of 15 residues. CDR1 is SGHTA and CDR2 is FQGNSA in the germline V gene.

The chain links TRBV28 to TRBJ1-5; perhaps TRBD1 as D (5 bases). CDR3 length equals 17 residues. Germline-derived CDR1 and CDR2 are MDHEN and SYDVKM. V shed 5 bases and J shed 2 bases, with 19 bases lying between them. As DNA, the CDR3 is TGTGCCAGCAGTCTCGGGACTAGCGGGGCGGGCAATCAGCCCCAGCATTTT. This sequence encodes CASSLGTSGAGNQPQHF.

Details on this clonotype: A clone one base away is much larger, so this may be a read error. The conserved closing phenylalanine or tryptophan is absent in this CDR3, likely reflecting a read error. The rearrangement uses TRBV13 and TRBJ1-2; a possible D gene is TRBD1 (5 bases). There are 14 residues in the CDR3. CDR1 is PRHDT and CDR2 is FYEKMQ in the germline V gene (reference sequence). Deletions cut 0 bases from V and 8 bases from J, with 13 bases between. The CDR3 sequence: CASSLGGGFSGYTL. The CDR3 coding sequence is TGTGCCAGCAGCTTAGGCGGGGGATTTTCCGGCTACACCCTC.

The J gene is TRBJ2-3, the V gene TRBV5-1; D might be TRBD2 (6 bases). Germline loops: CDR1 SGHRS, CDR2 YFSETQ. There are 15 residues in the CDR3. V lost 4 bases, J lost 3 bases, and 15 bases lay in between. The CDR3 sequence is CASSASGVGTDTQYF. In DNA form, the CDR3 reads TGCGCCAGCAGCGCCTCGGGAGTTGGGACAGATACGCAGTATTTT.

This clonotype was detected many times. DNA for the CDR3: TGCAGCGTTGAAGATAGCCTCGGGGCGGGGGTACAAGAGACCCAGTACTTC. This sequence encodes CSVEDSLGAGVQETQYF. This chain uses TRBV29-1 with TRBJ2-5; 7 bases are shared with TRBD2. The V and J ends lost 0 bases and 2 bases, in that order; junction bases with no gene match: 12. Germline assignment: CDR1 SQVTM and CDR2 ANQGSEA. The CDR3 length is 17 residues.

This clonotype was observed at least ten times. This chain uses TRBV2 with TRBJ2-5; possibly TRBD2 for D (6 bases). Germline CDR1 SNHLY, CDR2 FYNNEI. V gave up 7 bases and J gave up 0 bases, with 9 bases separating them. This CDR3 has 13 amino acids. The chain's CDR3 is CASTRGYQETQYF. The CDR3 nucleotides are TGTGCCAGCACCCGGGGGTACCAAGAGACCCAGTACTTC. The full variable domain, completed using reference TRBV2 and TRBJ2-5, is EPEVTQTPSHQVTQMGQEVILRCVPISNHLYFYWYRQILGQKVEFLVSFYNNEISEKSEIFDDQFSVERPDGSNFTLKIRSTKLEDSAMYFCASTRGYQETQYFGPGTRLLVL.

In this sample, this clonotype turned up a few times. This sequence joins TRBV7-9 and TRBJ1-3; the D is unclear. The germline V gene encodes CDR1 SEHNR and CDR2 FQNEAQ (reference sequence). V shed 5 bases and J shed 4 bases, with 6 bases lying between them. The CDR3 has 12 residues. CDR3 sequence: CASSPEGNTIYF. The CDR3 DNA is TGTGCCAGCAGCCCGGAAGGAAACACCATATATTTT. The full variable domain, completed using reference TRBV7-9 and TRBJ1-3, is DTGVSQNPRHKITKRGQNVTFRCDPISEHNRLYWYRQTLGQGPEFLTYFQNEAQLEKSRLLSDRFSAERPKGSFSTLEIQRTEQGDSAMYLCASSPEGNTIYFGEGSWLTVV.

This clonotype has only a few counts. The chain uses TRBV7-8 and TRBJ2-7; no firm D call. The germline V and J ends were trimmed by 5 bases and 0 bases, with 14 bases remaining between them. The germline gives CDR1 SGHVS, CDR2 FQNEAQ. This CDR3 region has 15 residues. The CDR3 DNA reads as TGTGCCAGCAGCCCTAATAGGCTCGGCTCCTACGAGCAGTACTTC. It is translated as CASSPNRLGSYEQYF.

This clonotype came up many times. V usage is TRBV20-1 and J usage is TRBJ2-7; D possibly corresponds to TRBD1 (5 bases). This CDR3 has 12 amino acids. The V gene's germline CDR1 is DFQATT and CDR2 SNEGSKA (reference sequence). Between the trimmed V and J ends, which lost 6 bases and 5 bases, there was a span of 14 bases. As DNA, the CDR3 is TGCAGTGCATCCAGGGATTACCACGAGCAGTACTTC. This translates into CSASRDYHEQYF.